Described below is a single T cell receptor (beta chain) sequence and its context. The data originate from a study of cytomegalovirus exposure and HLA in healthy donors. The protocol was immunoSEQ multiplex PCR, while the TCRdb copy is restricted to in-frame clones and leaves out a portion. The sample lists approximately 150,000 clones; about 90% were seen once. CDR3 size: 17 residues. Germline V gene data show CDR1 as LNHNV and CDR2 as YYDKDF (reference sequence). The J segment lost 5 bases and the V segment lost 8 bases, leaving 9 bases of the junction unmatched. This sequence joins TRBV15 and TRBJ2-2; the match to TRBD2 covers 15 bases. The sample was PBMCs. The receptor was derived from a young woman in good health and CMV-seropositive. CDR3 residues: CATVFRGTSGRTGELFF. The CDR3, as DNA: TGTGCCACCGTCTTTAGGGGGACTAGCGGGAGGACCGGGGAGCTGTTTTTT.